The T cell receptor beta chain described here comes from a study of T cells after posttransplantation cyclophosphamide. Regarding the study as a whole: TRB overlap between skin or GI tissue T cells and blood was limited. TRB clonality was highly associated with recipient CMV seropositivity and reactivation. Later blood repertoires were often dominated by clones from the donor CD8+ memory compartment.

As regards this clone: What it binds is not known.

With 0 bases clipped from V and 8 bases from J, the junction kept 11 bases outside the gene matches. This CDR3 spans 17 amino acids. Germline CDR1 and CDR2: SGHKS and YYEKEE (reference sequence). The naive gate required viable CD3+CD4+ or CD3+CD8+ cells with CCR7+CD45RA+CD45RO-CD95-CD27+CD28+ phenotype. Measured with immunoSEQ multiplex PCR; TCRdb has only the in-frame clones, and not every one. The sample includes tens of thousands of clones, around 98% of them seen just once. This TCR derives from a man aged 50 to 59 in good health, CMV-negative, and a related stem cell transplant donor. The chain uses TRBV5-5 and TRBJ1-2, with 12 bases lining up with TRBD1. The sample taken for sequencing was naive CD4+ T cells sorted from PBMCs. CDR3 sequence (DNA): TGTGCCAGCAGCTTGGGGAATACGGGACAGGGGGCGTCCGGCTACACCTTC. This encodes CASSLGNTGQGASGYTF.